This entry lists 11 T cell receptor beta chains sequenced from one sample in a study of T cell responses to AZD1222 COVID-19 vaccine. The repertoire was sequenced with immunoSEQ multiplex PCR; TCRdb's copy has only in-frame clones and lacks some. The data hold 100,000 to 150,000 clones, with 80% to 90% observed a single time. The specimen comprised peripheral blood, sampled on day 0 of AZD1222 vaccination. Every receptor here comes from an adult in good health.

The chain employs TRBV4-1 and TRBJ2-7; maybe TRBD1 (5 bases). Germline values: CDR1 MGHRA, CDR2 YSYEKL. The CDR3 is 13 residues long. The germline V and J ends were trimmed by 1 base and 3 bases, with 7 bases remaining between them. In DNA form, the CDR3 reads TGCGCCAGCAGCCAAGTTGACAGCTACGAGCAGTACTTC. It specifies CASSQVDSYEQYF.

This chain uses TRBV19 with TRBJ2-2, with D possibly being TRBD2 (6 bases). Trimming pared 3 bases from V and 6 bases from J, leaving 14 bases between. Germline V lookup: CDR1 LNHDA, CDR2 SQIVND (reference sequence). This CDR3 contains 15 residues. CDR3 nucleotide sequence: TGTGCCAGTAGTATCAGTCTCCTAGCGTCCGGGGAGCTGTTTTTT. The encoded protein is CASSISLLASGELFF.

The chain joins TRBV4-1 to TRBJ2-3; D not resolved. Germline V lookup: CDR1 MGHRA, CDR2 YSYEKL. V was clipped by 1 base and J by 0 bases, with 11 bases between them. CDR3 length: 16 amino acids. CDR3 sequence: CASSQGITASTDTQYF. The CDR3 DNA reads TGCGCCAGCAGCCAAGGTATAACAGCTAGCACAGATACGCAGTATTTT.

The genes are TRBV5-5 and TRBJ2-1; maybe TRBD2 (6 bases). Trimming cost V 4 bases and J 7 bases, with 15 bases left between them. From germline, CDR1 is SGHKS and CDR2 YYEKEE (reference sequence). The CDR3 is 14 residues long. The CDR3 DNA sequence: TGTGCCAGCAGCACTAGCATTTTCTTGAATGAGCAGTTCTTC. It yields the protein CASSTSIFLNEQFF.

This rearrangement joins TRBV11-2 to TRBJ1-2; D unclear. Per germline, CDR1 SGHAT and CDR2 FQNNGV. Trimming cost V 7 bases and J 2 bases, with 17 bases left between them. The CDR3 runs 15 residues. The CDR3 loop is CASISQRLTNYGYTF. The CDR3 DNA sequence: TGTGCCAGCATTTCCCAGCGCCTCACAAACTATGGCTACACCTTC.

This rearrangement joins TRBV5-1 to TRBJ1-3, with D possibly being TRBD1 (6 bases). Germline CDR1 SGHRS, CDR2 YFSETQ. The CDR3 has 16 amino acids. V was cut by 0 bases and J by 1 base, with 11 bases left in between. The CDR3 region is CASSLEGGMSGNTIYF. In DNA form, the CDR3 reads TGCGCCAGCAGCTTGGAAGGGGGGATGTCTGGAAACACCATATATTTT. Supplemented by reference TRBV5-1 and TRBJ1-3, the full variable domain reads KAGVTQTPRYLIKTRGQQVTLSCSPISGHRSVSWYQQTPGQGLQFLFEYFSETQRNKGNFPGRFSGRQFSNSRSEMNVSTLELGDSALYLCASSLEGGMSGNTIYFGEGSWLTVV.

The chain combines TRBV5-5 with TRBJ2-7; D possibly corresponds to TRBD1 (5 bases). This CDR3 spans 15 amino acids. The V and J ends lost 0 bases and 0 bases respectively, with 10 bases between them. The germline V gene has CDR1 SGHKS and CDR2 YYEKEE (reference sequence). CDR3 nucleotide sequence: TGTGCCAGCAGCTTGGCAGGGTACCCCTCCTACGAGCAGTACTTC. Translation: CASSLAGYPSYEQYF.

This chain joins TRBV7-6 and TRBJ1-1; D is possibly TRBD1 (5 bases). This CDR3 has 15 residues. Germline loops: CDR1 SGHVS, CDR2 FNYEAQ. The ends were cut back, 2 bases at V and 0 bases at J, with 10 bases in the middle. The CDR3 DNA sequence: TGTGCCAGCAGCTTACGACAGACCATGAACACTGAAGCTTTCTTT. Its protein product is CASSLRQTMNTEAFF.

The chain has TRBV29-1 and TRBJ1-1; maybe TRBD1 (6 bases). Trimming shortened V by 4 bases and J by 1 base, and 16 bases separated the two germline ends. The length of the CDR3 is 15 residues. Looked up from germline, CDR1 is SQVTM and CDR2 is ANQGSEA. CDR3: CSVGGGINENTEAFF. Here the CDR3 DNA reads TGCAGCGTTGGAGGGGGGATAAATGAGAACACTGAAGCTTTCTTT.

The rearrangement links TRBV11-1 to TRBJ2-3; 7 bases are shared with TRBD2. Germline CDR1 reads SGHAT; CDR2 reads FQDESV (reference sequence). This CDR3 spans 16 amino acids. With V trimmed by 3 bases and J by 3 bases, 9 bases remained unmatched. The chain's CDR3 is CASSFGRGGVTDTQYF. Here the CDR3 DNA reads TGTGCCAGCAGCTTCGGGCGGGGAGGGGTAACAGATACGCAGTATTTT.

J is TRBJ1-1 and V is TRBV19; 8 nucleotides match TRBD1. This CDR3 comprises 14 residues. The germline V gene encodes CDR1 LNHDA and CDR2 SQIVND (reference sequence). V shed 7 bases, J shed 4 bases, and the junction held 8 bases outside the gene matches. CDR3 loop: CASISGGIGTEAFF. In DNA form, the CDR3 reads TGTGCCAGTATCTCAGGGGGCATCGGCACTGAAGCTTTCTTT.